One sample yielded the 28 T cell receptor beta chains listed below, sequenced in a study of shared clonotypes between healthy human individuals. Sequenced by immunoSEQ multiplex PCR; TCRdb stores in-frame clones only, minus some. The sample yields 1.6 million or so clones, more than 95% seen once. The sample taken for sequencing was naive CD4+ T cells sorted from blood. The sample's subset: CD45RA+ positively selected. These receptors came from a man aged 25 to 40 in good health.

V is TRBV7-9 and J is TRBJ2-3; D gene ambiguous. Germline values: CDR1 SEHNR, CDR2 FQNEAQ (reference sequence). Trimming took off 5 bases at V and 3 bases at J, with 6 bases between the two ends. The CDR3 extends over 12 amino acids. CDR3 DNA sequence: TGTGCCAGCAGCACACATACAGATACGCAGTATTTT. Encoded protein: CASSTHTDTQYF.

The V call is TRBV7-2, the J call TRBJ2-4; D could derive from TRBD1 or TRBD2 (5 bases each). The V gene lost 1 base and the J gene lost 0 bases, with 10 bases spanning the gap. Germline assignment: CDR1 SGHTA and CDR2 FQGNSA. The CDR3 is 16 amino acids. The CDR3 loop reads CASSLERGLAKNIQYF. CDR3 nucleotide sequence: TGTGCCAGCAGCTTAGAGAGGGGATTAGCCAAAAACATTCAGTACTTC.

The chain links TRBV11-2 to TRBJ1-2; D remains unclear. The CDR3 sequence is 14 residues long. V was shortened by 4 bases and J by 3 bases, with 12 bases between the two germline ends. CDR1 is SGHAT, CDR2 FQNNGV, per germline. In DNA form, the CDR3 reads TGTGCCAGCAGCTCTCCGGGAGCTTACTATGGCTACACCTTC. Encoded protein: CASSSPGAYYGYTF. Drawing the rest from reference TRBV11-2 and TRBJ1-2, the complete variable domain is EAGVAQSPRYKIIEKRQSVAFWCNPISGHATLYWYQQILGQGPKLLIQFQNNGVVDDSQLPKDRFSAERLKGVDSTLKIQPAKLEDSAVYLCASSSPGAYYGYTFGSGTRLTVV.

This rearrangement joins TRBV19 to TRBJ2-3; D unclear. V was trimmed by 1 base and J by 3 bases, leaving 14 bases between them. The CDR3 totals 16 residues. CDR1 is LNHDA, CDR2 SQIVND, per germline (reference sequence). The CDR3 region has the DNA TGTGCCAGTAGTATAGTTCAAGGTGAATGGACAGATACGCAGTATTTT. This gives the protein CASSIVQGEWTDTQYF.

The genes are TRBV7-2 and TRBJ2-4, with D maybe TRBD2 (5 bases). From germline, CDR1 is SGHTA and CDR2 FQGNSA. V lost 7 bases to trimming and J lost 0 bases, with 10 bases between them. The CDR3 spans 14 residues. The CDR3 region has the DNA TGTGCCAGCATGAGCGGCCTAGCCAAAAACATTCAGTACTTC. It yields the protein CASMSGLAKNIQYF. Filled out from reference TRBV7-2 and TRBJ2-4, the complete variable domain reads GAGVSQSPSNKVTEKGKDVELRCDPISGHTALYWYRQSLGQGLEFLIYFQGNSAPDKSGLPSDRFSAERTGGSVSTLTIQRTQQEDSAVYLCASMSGLAKNIQYFGAGTRLSVL.

V gene TRBV28 combines with J gene TRBJ1-4; no clear D gene. CDR3 length equals 15 residues. Germline V CDR1 and CDR2: MDHEN, SYDVKM. Between the trimmed V and J ends, which lost 2 bases and 15 bases, there was a span of 22 bases. The CDR3 DNA reads as TGTGCCAGCAGTTTAGGTCACCCTATGGGGAAAACGGTGTTTTTT. Protein product: CASSLGHPMGKTVFF.

This clone appeared a few times. The rearrangement uses TRBV19 and TRBJ2-5; D is uncertain. V shed 5 bases and J shed 6 bases, with 10 bases lying between them. The germline gives CDR1 LNHDA, CDR2 SQIVND (reference sequence). The CDR3 has 12 residues. CDR3 DNA: TGTGCCAGTAGTTCCCAGTCCAAGACCCAGTACTTC. This gives the protein CASSSQSKTQYF.

V usage is TRBV5-1 and J usage is TRBJ1-2; D might be TRBD1 (6 bases). The CDR3 runs 14 residues. V gave up 2 bases and J gave up 2 bases, with 10 bases separating them. Germline V gene lookup returns CDR1 SGHRS and CDR2 YFSETQ. The CDR3 region is CASSFQGSNYGYTF. DNA of the CDR3: TGCGCCAGCAGCTTCCAGGGGAGCAACTATGGCTACACCTTC.

The chain uses TRBV10-3 and TRBJ2-3, with D possibly being TRBD1 (7 bases). Germline lookup yields CDR1 ENHRY and CDR2 SYGVKD. This CDR3 contains 14 residues. The ends were cut back, 10 bases at V and 6 bases at J, with 20 bases in the middle. DNA of the CDR3: TGTGCCAGCCGACCGGGGCCAGGGGGGGATACGCAGTATTTT. This gives the protein CASRPGPGGDTQYF.

This clone was seen only once. This same CDR3 is encoded by further DNA sequences in the sample. The rearrangement uses TRBV5-1 and TRBJ1-4; 7 bases map to TRBD1. The V segment lost 0 bases and the J segment 5 bases; nucleotides outside the gene matches: 1. The CDR3 runs 14 residues. Germline V gene data show CDR1 as SGHRS and CDR2 as YFSETQ. The CDR3 nucleotides read TGCGCCAGCAGCTTGGCAGGGGGGAATGAAAAACTGTTTTTT. Translating it yields CASSLAGGNEKLFF.

The rearrangement uses TRBV29-1 and TRBJ1-1; the D gene is possibly TRBD1 (6 bases). Germline V gives CDR1 SQVTM, CDR2 ANQGSEA. The CDR3 consists of 14 residues. V gave up 5 bases and J gave up 2 bases, with 15 bases separating them. The CDR3 DNA follows: TGCAGCGTTTCACGGGACATAATTAACACTGAAGCTTTCTTT. It translates to CSVSRDIINTEAFF. The complete variable domain, with remaining parts taken from reference TRBV29-1 and TRBJ1-1, reads SAVISQKPSRDICQRGTSLTIQCQVDSQVTMMFWYRQQPGQSLTLIATANQGSEATYESGFVIDKFPISRPNLTFSTLTVSNMSPEDSSIYLCSVSRDIINTEAFFGQGTRLTVV.

CDR3 in DNA: TGTGCCAGCAGCGCCAGGGGGCCAGGGGAGCTGTTTTTT. Its protein is CASSARGPGELFF. The V call is TRBV7-8, the J call TRBJ2-2; 8 bases match TRBD1. The ends lost 5 bases at V and 8 bases at J; junction bases unmatched: 4. Germline CDR1 reads SGHVS; CDR2 reads FQNEAQ. The CDR3 consists of 13 residues.

This chain connects TRBV5-6 to TRBJ2-7; 8 positions agree with TRBD1. Germline-derived CDR1 and CDR2 are SGHDT and YYEEEE. This CDR3 has 15 amino acids. V was pared by 1 base and J by 1 base, with 4 bases of the junction left unmatched. The DNA for the CDR3 is TGTGCCAGCAGCTTGCAAGGACAGGGATCCTACGAGCAGTACTTC. It specifies CASSLQGQGSYEQYF.

The chain links TRBV5-4 to TRBJ2-2; TRBD1 might be the D (6 bases). The germline gives CDR1 SGHNT, CDR2 YYREEE (reference sequence). This CDR3 is built from 15 residues. The V gene lost 0 bases and the J gene lost 0 bases, with 6 bases spanning the gap. The CDR3 region has the DNA TGTGCCAGCAGCTTGGCAGGGGCGAACACCGGGGAGCTGTTTTTT. Amino acid sequence: CASSLAGANTGELFF.

This clone was seen a single time. The rearrangement uses TRBV5-4 and TRBJ2-3; TRBD1 might be the D (6 bases). Germline values: CDR1 SGHNT, CDR2 YYREEE (reference sequence). This CDR3 region has 19 residues. V lost 0 bases, J lost 3 bases, and 23 bases lay in between. The CDR3 is CASSLDKQGRDMFTDTQYF. In nucleotides, the CDR3 is TGTGCCAGCAGCTTGGATAAACAGGGAAGAGATATGTTTACAGATACGCAGTATTTT.

The chain carries TRBV29-1 and TRBJ2-5; D is possibly TRBD1 or TRBD2 (5 bases each). The CDR3 is 11 amino acids. Trimming removed 7 bases from V and 5 bases from J, with 11 bases in between. The germline CDR1 and CDR2 sequences are SQVTM and ANQGSEA. The CDR3 DNA reads as TGCAGCGGGGGGTCGTCGGAGACCCAGTACTTC. It codes for CSGGSSETQYF.

This clone was recorded once. This rearrangement joins TRBV25-1 to TRBJ2-7; TRBD2 is a possible D gene (6 bases). Germline V gene lookup returns CDR1 MGHDK and CDR2 SYGVNS. CDR3 length equals 15 residues. Trimming cost V 1 base and J 3 bases, with 13 bases left between them. The CDR3 loop reads CASSESRGEVYEQYF. CDR3 bases: TGTGCCAGCAGTGAATCACGAGGGGAGGTCTACGAGCAGTACTTC.

This chain links TRBV5-1 with TRBJ2-5; D is undetermined. The CDR3 contains 12 residues. Trimming shortened V by 0 bases and J by 5 bases, and 5 bases separated the two germline ends. Germline V CDR1 and CDR2: SGHRS, YFSETQ. CDR3 protein: CASSLDWETQYF. CDR3 bases: TGCGCCAGCAGCTTGGACTGGGAGACCCAGTACTTC.

This chain connects TRBV18 to TRBJ1-1, with a tentative D call TRBD1 (6 bases). V gave up 6 bases and J gave up 4 bases, with 15 bases separating them. The germline gives CDR1 KGHSH, CDR2 LQKENI. The CDR3 totals 14 residues. CDR3 in DNA: TGTGCCAGCTCCGTGAGGACAGATCCCACTGAAGCTTTCTTT. Translated: CASSVRTDPTEAFF.

The chain links TRBV6-5 to TRBJ2-1; 9 nucleotides line up with TRBD2. With V trimmed by 6 bases and J by 4 bases, 4 bases remained unmatched. The CDR3 is made up of 14 amino acids. In germline, CDR1 is MNHEY, CDR2 SVGAGI. The CDR3 region has the DNA TGTGCCAGCAGGCCTAGCGGGGTATACAATGAGCAGTTCTTC. Translating gives CASRPSGVYNEQFF.

This chain connects TRBV14 to TRBJ2-5, with TRBD1 matching over 9 bases. The CDR3 has 14 residues. The V and J ends lost 3 bases and 7 bases, in that order; junction bases with no gene match: 6. Germline assignment: CDR1 SGHDN and CDR2 FVKESK. CDR3 protein: CASSQRTGDVTQYF. The CDR3 DNA reads TGTGCCAGCAGCCAGAGGACAGGGGATGTGACCCAGTACTTC.

CDR3 in DNA: TGCGCCAGCAGCCAAGATAGGGTATCCCCGGGGTTGAACGAGCAGTACTTC. It is translated as CASSQDRVSPGLNEQYF. V usage is TRBV4-1 and J usage is TRBJ2-7; a weak D match, TRBD2 (5 bases). Germline V gene sequence: CDR1 MGHRA, CDR2 YSYEKL. Trimming left V 0 bases short and J 5 bases short, with 20 bases between. The CDR3 extends over 17 amino acids.

The J gene is TRBJ2-3, the V gene TRBV5-1; 8 bases fit TRBD1. This CDR3 is built from 16 residues. With V trimmed by 3 bases and J by 3 bases, 9 bases remained unmatched. Germline CDR1 and CDR2: SGHRS and YFSETQ. CDR3 region: CASSSGQGGSTDTQYF. The CDR3 region has the DNA TGCGCCAGCAGCTCAGGACAGGGAGGATCGACAGATACGCAGTATTTT.

The genes are TRBV13 and TRBJ2-3; the match to TRBD2 covers 9 bases. The V gene's germline CDR1 is PRHDT and CDR2 FYEKMQ (reference sequence). The V gene end was trimmed by 4 bases and the J gene end by 5 bases; junction bases not matched to a gene: 4. The CDR3 has 14 amino acids. The DNA for the CDR3 is TGTGCCAGCAGCTCCGGAGCGGGAGGAGATACGCAGTATTTT. This codes for CASSSGAGGDTQYF.

This clone was seen only once. DNA of the CDR3: TGTGCCAGCTCACCTACGGATCAACTAGCGGGGGCGAACACCGGGGAGCTGTTTTTT. Its protein is CASSPTDQLAGANTGELFF. The V gene is TRBV18, the J gene TRBJ2-2; 11 bases line up with TRBD2. Germline CDR1 KGHSH, CDR2 LQKENI. The trim removed 3 bases at V and 0 bases at J, leaving 9 bases unmatched. The CDR3 covers 19 residues.

This chain links TRBV13 with TRBJ2-7, with TRBD2 matching over 13 bases. V was clipped by 6 bases and J by 4 bases; unmatched bases: 15. CDR1 and CDR2 from the germline V gene are PRHDT and FYEKMQ (reference sequence). The length of the CDR3 is 18 residues. The CDR3 here is CASRRTSGSGGRDYEQYF. CDR3 bases: TGTGCCAGCAGACGGACTAGCGGGAGCGGGGGGCGGGATTACGAGCAGTACTTC.

A word on this clone: At the DNA level, this CDR3 is encoded by other sequences in the same sample as well. The V gene is TRBV5-1, the J gene TRBJ2-7; D is undetermined. CDR1 and CDR2 from the germline V gene are SGHRS and YFSETQ. The CDR3 consists of 13 residues. V dropped 5 bases and J dropped 0 bases, with 9 bases sitting between them. CDR3: CASSSGPSYEQYF. The CDR3 nucleotides are TGCGCCAGCAGTTCCGGGCCCTCCTACGAGCAGTACTTC.

The genes are TRBV5-1 and TRBJ2-7; TRBD1 aligns across 9 bases. Germline V gene sequence: CDR1 SGHRS, CDR2 YFSETQ. The V gene end was trimmed by 10 bases and the J gene end by 5 bases; junction bases not matched to a gene: 10. CDR3 length: 13 amino acids. Written as DNA, the CDR3 is TGCGCCTCCCACCGGGACAGGGCCCACGAGCAGTACTTC. It codes for CASHRDRAHEQYF.